Below are 11 T cell receptor beta chains sequenced from a single sample in a study of vaccination and CD4 T cells after COVID-19. No cognate antigen is known for these TCRs. The Oncomine TCR Beta short-read assay was what sequenced the DNA obtained from cultured CD4+ T cells. From the PCR reads, TCRdb called clonotypes with MiXCR, one entry per CDR3 protein. The sample holds about 13,000 distinct CDR3 sequences, about four fifths seen once. This sample's treatment: approximately nine-day PBMC culture with coronavirus spike peptide pools or control peptides (ViraFEST assay). Material for sequencing was CD4+ T cells from blood, cultured in vitro. Every receptor here comes from a human donor who had recovered from COVID-19.

This chain uses TRBV27 with TRBJ2-3; 8 positions match TRBD2. The CDR3 extends over 15 amino acids. Germline assignment: CDR1 MNHEY and CDR2 SMNVEV (reference sequence). The trim removed 6 bases at V and 2 bases at J, leaving 7 bases unmatched. CDR3 protein: CASRASGRHTDTQYF. For the CDR3, the DNA is TGTGCCAGCAGAGCGAGCGGGAGACACACAGATACGCAGTATTTT.

The chain is built from TRBV24-1 and TRBJ2-3; D not resolved. CDR1 is KGHDR, CDR2 SFDVKD, per germline. The CDR3 contains 19 residues. Trimming stripped 4 bases from V and 4 bases from J, with 26 bases between. The CDR3 spells CATSDSVVSGPIRADTQYF. The DNA of the CDR3 is TGTGCCACCAGTGACTCCGTAGTTTCGGGCCCTATTCGGGCAGATACGCAGTATTTT.

This chain joins TRBV25-1 and TRBJ1-1; 7 bases fit TRBD1. The CDR3 has 13 residues. Unmatched junction bases numbered 1, after V lost 4 bases and J lost 2 bases. Looked up from germline, CDR1 is MGHDK and CDR2 is SYGVNS. The CDR3 DNA reads as TGTGCCAGCAGTGGACAGGGCAACACTGAAGCTTTCTTT. Amino acid sequence: CASSGQGNTEAFF.

This clonotype has more than one count but fewer than ten. V and J are TRBV6-2 or TRBV6-3 and TRBJ1-5; tentatively, D is TRBD1 (6 bases). This CDR3 has 19 amino acids. Germline assignment: CDR1 MNHEY and CDR2 SVGEGT. Trimming removed 6 bases from V and 0 bases from J, with 24 bases in between. The CDR3 region has the DNA TGTGCCAGCAGGCTGTACGAACGGGACACCCGTTATAGCAATCAGCCCCAGCATTTT. Protein product: CASRLYERDTRYSNQPQHF.

The genes are TRBV19 and TRBJ2-2; the D is unclear. CDR3 length: 14 amino acids. Germline V gene data show CDR1 as LNHDA and CDR2 as SQIVND (reference sequence). V lost 7 bases and J 5 bases, leaving 14 bases between the germline ends. The CDR3 DNA follows: TGTGCCAGTATCAACCCGGTGGGGACCGGGGAGCTGTTTTTT. Translating it yields CASINPVGTGELFF.

The chain uses TRBV27 and TRBJ1-5; 9 bases line up with TRBD1. The CDR3 contains 16 residues. The ends lost 5 bases at V and 2 bases at J; junction bases unmatched: 7. Germline CDR1 reads MNHEY; CDR2 reads SMNVEV (reference sequence). The CDR3 protein is CASSARTGVRNQPQHF. The CDR3 DNA sequence: TGTGCCAGCAGTGCCCGGACAGGGGTTCGCAATCAGCCCCAGCATTTT.

This chain uses TRBV6-1 with TRBJ1-5; D is ambiguous. V lost 7 bases to trimming and J lost 1 base, with 5 bases between them. CDR3 length: 12 residues. Looked up from germline, CDR1 is MNHNS and CDR2 is SASEGT. DNA for the CDR3: TGTGCCAGCACCCTCAGCAATCAGCCCCAGCATTTT. It translates to CASTLSNQPQHF.

This chain connects TRBV6-5 to TRBJ1-6; D not certain. The ends were cut back, 0 bases at V and 9 bases at J, with 18 bases in the middle. This CDR3 region has 17 residues. CDR1 is MNHEY and CDR2 is SVGAGI in the germline V gene. As DNA, the CDR3 is TGTGCCAGCAGTTACTCGATACGTCCCCAAGATGGTTCACCCCTCCACTTT. Translation gives CASSYSIRPQDGSPLHF.

This sequence joins TRBV6-5 and TRBJ1-2; a possible D gene is TRBD1 (5 bases). V lost 2 bases, J lost 8 bases, and 6 bases lay in between. The CDR3 runs 11 residues. The germline V gene encodes CDR1 MNHEY and CDR2 SVGAGI. The DNA of the CDR3 is TGTGCCAGCAGTTACGGGGGGGGCTACACCTTC. Protein sequence: CASSYGGGYTF.

J is TRBJ1-1 and V is TRBV7-2; unclear D gene. The CDR3 length is 15 residues. Germline CDR1 is SGHTA and CDR2 is FQGNSA. Trimming left V 1 base short and J 4 bases short, with 13 bases between. CDR3 bases: TGTGCCAGCAGCTTAGATCCGAGGATGGGCACTGAAGCTTTCTTT. This gives the protein CASSLDPRMGTEAFF.

This clonotype showed up just a few times. V gene TRBV6-1 combines with J gene TRBJ1-5; D remains ambiguous. Germline V gene sequence: CDR1 MNHNS, CDR2 SASEGT. With 4 bases removed from V and 0 bases from J, the gap between germline ends came to 4 bases. This CDR3 contains 13 residues. The chain's CDR3 is CASSGLSNQPQHF. CDR3 coding DNA: TGTGCCAGCAGTGGCCTTAGCAATCAGCCCCAGCATTTT.